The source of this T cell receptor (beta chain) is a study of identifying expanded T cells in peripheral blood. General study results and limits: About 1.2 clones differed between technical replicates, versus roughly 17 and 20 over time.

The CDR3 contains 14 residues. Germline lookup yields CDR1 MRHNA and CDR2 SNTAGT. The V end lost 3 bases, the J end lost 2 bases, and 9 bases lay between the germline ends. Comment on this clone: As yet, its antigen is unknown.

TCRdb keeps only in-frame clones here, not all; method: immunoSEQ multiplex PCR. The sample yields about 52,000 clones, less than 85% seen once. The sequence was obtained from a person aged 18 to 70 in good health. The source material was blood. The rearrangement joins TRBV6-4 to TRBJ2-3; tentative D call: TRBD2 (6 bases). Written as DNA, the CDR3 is TGTGCCAGCAGTGAGTCGGGGGTCACAGATACGCAGTATTTT. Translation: CASSESGVTDTQYF.